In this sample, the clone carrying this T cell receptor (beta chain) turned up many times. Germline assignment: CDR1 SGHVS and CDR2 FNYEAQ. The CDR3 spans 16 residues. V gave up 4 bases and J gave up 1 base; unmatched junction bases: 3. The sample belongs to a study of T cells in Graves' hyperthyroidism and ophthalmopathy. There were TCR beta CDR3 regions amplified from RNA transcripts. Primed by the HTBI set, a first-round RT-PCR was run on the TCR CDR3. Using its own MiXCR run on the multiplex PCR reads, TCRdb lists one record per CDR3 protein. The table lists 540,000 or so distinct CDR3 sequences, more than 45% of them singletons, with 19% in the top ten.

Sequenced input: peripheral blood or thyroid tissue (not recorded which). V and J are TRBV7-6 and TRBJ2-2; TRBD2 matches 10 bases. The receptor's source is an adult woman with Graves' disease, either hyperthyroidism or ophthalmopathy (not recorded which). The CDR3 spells CASSSRTSGNTGELFF. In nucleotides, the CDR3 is TGTGCCAGCAGCTCGAGGACTAGCGGGAACACCGGGGAGCTGTTTTTT.